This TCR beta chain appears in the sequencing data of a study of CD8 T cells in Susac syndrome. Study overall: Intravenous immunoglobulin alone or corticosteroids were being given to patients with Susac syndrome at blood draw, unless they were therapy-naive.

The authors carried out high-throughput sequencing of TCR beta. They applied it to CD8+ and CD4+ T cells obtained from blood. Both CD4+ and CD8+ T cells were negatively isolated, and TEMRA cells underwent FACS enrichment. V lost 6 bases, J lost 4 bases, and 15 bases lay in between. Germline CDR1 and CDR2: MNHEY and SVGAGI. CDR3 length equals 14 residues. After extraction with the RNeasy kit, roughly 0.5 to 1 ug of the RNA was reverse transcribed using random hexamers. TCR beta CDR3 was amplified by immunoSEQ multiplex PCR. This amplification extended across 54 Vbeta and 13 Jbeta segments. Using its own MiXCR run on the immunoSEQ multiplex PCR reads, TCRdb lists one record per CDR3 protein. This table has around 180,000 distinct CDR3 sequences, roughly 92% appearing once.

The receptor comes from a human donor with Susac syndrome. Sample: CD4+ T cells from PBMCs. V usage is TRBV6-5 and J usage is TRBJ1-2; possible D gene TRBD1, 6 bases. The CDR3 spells CASSNKQGFYGYTF. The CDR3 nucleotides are TGTGCCAGCAGCAACAAACAGGGCTTCTATGGCTACACCTTC.